The T cell receptor (beta chain) described here comes from a study of regulatory T cells in long-lasting Graves disease. Sample time point: newly diagnosed GD, antithyroid drugs for less than 3 months. Following extraction of RNA from PBMCs, that RNA was used to make the TCR library. This clonotype was detected ten times or more. The CDR3 has 15 amino acids. Germline V gives CDR1 MNHEY, CDR2 SVGEGT. V shed 1 base, J shed 2 bases, and the junction held 2 bases outside the gene matches. Combining iRepertoire HTBI primers with Arm-PCR of CDR3 regions, the authors built TCR beta libraries. TCRdb reanalysed the multiplex PCR reads using MiXCR and keeps one entry per CDR3 protein. The table includes 410,000 or so distinct CDR3 sequences, 14% to 15% detected once. The same sample was also used in a study of T cells in Graves' hyperthyroidism and ophthalmopathy. That paper notes: Uncontrolled infections, other autoimmune diseases, pregnancy or lactation led to exclusion of patients. In blood, most of the thyroid clonotypes expanded above 0.001 were also present.

This sequence originates from a young woman with Graves disease. Sequencing used peripheral blood mononuclear cells (PBMCs), obtained at new diagnosis, from a patient treated with antithyroid drugs. The chain recombines TRBV6-2 or TRBV6-3 with TRBJ2-7, with 10 bases lining up with TRBD2. Here the CDR3 reads CASSYFLAGAYEQYF. CDR3 DNA sequence: TGTGCCAGCAGTTACTTTCTAGCGGGGGCCTACGAGCAGTACTTC.